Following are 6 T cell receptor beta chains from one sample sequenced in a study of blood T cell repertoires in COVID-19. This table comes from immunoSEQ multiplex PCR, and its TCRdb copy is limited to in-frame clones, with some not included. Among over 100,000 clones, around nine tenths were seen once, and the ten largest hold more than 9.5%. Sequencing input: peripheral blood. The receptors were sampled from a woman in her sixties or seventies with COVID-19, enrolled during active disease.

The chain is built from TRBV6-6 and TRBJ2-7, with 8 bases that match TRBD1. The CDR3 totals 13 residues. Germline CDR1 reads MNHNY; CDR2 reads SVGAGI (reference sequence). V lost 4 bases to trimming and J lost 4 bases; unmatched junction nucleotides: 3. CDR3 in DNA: TGTGCCAGCAGTTCCGGACAGGGATACGAGCAGTACTTC. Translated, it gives CASSSGQGYEQYF.

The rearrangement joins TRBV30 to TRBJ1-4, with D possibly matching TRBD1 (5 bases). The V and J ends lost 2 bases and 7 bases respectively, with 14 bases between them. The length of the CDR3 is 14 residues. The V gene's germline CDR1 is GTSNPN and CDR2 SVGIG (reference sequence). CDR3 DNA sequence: TGTGCCTGGAGTCTAGGAACCGGGGGTGAAAAACTGTTTTTT. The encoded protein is CAWSLGTGGEKLFF.

CDR3 region: CASSFTGGDYGYTF. DNA of the CDR3: TGTGCCAGCAGTTTTACAGGGGGTGACTATGGCTACACCTTC. The genes are TRBV27 and TRBJ1-2, with 8 nucleotides matching TRBD1. There are 14 residues in the CDR3. Germline V gives CDR1 MNHEY, CDR2 SMNVEV (reference sequence). Losses at the gene ends were 3 bases for V and 3 bases for J; bases not matched to a gene: 3.

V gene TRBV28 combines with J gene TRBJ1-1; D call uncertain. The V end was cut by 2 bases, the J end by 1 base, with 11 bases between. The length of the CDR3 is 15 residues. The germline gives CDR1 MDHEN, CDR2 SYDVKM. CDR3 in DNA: TGTGCCAGCAGTTTAAATCTAGGTCGGAACACTGAAGCTTTCTTT. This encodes CASSLNLGRNTEAFF.

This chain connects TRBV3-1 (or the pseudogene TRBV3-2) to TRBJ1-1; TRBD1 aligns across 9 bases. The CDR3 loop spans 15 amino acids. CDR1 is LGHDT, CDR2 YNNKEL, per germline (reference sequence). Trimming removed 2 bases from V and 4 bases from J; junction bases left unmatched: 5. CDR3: CASSQLSGQGTEAFF. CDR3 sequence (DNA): TGTGCCAGCAGCCAATTGTCGGGACAGGGCACTGAAGCTTTCTTT.

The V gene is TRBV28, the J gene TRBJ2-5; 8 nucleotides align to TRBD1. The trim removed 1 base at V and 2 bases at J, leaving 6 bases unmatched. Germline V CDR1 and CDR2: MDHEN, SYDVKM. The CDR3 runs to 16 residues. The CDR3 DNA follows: TGTGCCAGCAGTTTATACGGACAGGGACAACAAGAGACCCAGTACTTC. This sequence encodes CASSLYGQGQQETQYF.